This T cell receptor (beta chain) was profiled in a study of cytomegalovirus exposure and HLA in healthy donors. Regarding the study as a whole: In vitro assays verified that three CMV-associated chains recognized CMV antigens specifically. The authors enumerated some 170 TCR beta chains as linked to cytomegalovirus.

This clone was recorded only once. Its antigen remains unidentified. A much larger clone is a single base away; this may be a read error. Germline V lookup: CDR1 SEHNR, CDR2 FQNEAQ (reference sequence). The CDR3 has 17 amino acids. The protocol was immunoSEQ multiplex PCR, while the TCRdb copy is restricted to in-frame clones and leaves out a portion. The sample shows roughly 56,000 clones, approximately 92% of them seen only once. The sample comprised PBMCs. The chain is built from TRBV7-9 and TRBJ2-2; TRBD1 is a possible D gene (7 bases). This clonotype originated in a man between 18 and 29 years old in good health and CMV-seronegative. The CDR3 is CASSQRRTGWVGGKLFF. CDR3 sequence (DNA): TGTGCCAGCAGCCAACGACGGACAGGCTGGGTCGGCGGGAAGCTGTTTTTT.